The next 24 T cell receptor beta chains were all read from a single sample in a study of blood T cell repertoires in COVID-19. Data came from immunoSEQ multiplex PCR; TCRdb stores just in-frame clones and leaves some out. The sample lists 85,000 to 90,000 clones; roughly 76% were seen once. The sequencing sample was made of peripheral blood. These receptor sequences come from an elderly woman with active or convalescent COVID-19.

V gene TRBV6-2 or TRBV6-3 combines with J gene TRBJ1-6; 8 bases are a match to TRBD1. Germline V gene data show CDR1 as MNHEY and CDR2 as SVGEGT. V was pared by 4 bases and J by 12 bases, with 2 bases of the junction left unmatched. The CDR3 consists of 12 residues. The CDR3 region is CASSFGQGPLHF. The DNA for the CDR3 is TGTGCCAGCAGTTTCGGACAGGGACCCCTCCACTTT.

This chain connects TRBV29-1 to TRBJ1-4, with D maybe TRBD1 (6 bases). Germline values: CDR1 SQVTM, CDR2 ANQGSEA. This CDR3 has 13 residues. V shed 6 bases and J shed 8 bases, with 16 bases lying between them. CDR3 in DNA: TGCAGCGTGCAACCTCAAACAGGGGAAAAACTGTTTTTT. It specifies CSVQPQTGEKLFF.

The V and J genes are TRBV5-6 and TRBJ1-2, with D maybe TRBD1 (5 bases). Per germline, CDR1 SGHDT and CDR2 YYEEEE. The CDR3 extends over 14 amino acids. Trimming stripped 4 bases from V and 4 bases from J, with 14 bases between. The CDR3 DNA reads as TGTGCCAGCAGCCCCGGACAAGTGGGCTATGGCTACACCTTC. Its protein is CASSPGQVGYGYTF.

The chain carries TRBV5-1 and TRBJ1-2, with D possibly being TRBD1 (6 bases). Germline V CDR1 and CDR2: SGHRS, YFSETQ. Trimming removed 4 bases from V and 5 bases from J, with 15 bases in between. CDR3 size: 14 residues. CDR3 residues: CASSTGQLSYGYTF. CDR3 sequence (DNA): TGCGCCAGCAGCACCGGACAGCTTTCTTATGGCTACACCTTC.

The CDR3 is CAISAILLAGVETQYF. The CDR3 region has the DNA TGTGCCATCAGTGCGATCTTACTAGCGGGTGTAGAGACCCAGTACTTC. The V gene is TRBV10-3, the J gene TRBJ2-5; 9 bases are a match to TRBD2. The V gene end was trimmed by 4 bases and the J gene end by 4 bases; junction bases not matched to a gene: 10. The CDR3 is made up of 16 amino acids. Germline CDR1 ENHRY, CDR2 SYGVKD.

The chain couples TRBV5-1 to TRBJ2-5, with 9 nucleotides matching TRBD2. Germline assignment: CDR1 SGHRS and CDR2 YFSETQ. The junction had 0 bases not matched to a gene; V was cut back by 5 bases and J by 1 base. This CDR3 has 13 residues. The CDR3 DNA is TGCGCCAGCAGACTAGCGGGCCAAGAGACCCAGTACTTC. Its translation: CASRLAGQETQYF.

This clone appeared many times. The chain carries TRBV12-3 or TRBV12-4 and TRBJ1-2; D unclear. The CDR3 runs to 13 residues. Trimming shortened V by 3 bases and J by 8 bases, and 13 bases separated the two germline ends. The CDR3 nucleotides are TGTGCCAGCAGTTTTTATAATACGGGAGGCTACACCTTC. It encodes CASSFYNTGGYTF.

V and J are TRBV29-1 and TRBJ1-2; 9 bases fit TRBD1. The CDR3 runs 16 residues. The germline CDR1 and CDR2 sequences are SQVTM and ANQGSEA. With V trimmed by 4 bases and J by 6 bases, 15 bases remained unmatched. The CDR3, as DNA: TGCAGCGTTGCCACTATTACAGGGGGCGTAGGAAATGGCTACACCTTC. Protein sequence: CSVATITGGVGNGYTF.

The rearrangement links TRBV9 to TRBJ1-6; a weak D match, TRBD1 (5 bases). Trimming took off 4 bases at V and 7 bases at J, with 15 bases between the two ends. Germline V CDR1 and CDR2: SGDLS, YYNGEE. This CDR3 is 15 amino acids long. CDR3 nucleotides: TGTGCCAGCAGCTCCACGGGACTGGGGAATTCACCCCTCCACTTT. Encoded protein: CASSSTGLGNSPLHF.

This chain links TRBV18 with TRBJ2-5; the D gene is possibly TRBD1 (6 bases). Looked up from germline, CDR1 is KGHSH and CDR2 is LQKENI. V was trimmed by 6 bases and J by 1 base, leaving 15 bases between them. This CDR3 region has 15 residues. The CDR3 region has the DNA TGTGCCAGCTCTCAAAACAGGGATTTCCAAGAGACCCAGTACTTC. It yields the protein CASSQNRDFQETQYF.

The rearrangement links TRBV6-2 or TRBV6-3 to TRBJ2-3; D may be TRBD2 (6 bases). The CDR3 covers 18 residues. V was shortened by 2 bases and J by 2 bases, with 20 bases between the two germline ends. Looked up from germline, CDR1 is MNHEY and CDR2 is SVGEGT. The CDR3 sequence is CASSYPSRGSAYTDTQYF. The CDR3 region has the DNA TGTGCCAGCAGTTACCCGTCCCGGGGGAGCGCCTACACAGATACGCAGTATTTT.

The DNA of the CDR3 is TGTGCCAGCAGCTTAGGCTACGGGGGGGGCACAGATACGCAGTATTTT. Residues: CASSLGYGGGTDTQYF. The chain links TRBV13 to TRBJ2-3, with TRBD2 matching over 8 bases. The CDR3 totals 16 residues. Germline V lookup: CDR1 PRHDT, CDR2 FYEKMQ (reference sequence). V was clipped by 0 bases and J by 1 base; unmatched bases: 3.

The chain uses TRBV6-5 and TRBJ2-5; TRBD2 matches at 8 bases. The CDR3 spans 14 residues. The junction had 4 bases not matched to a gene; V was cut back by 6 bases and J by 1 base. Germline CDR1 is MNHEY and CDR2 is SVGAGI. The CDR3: CASSHGLAQETQYF. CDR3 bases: TGTGCCAGCAGCCACGGACTAGCCCAAGAGACCCAGTACTTC.

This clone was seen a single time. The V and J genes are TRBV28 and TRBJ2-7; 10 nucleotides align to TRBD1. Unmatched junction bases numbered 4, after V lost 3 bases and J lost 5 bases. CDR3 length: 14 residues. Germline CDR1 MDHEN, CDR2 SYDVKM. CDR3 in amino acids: CASSLGTGVHEQYF. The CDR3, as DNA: TGTGCCAGCAGTTTGGGGACAGGGGTCCACGAGCAGTACTTC.

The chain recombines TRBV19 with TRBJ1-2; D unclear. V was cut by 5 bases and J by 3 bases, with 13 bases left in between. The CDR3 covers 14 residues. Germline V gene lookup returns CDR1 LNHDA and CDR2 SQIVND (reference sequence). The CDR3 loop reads CASSPRVAYYGYTF. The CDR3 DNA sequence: TGTGCCAGTAGTCCCCGGGTCGCCTACTATGGCTACACCTTC.

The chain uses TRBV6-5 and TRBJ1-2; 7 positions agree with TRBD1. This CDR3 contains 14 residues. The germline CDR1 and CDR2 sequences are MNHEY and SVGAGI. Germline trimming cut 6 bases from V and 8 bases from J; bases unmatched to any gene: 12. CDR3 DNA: TGTGCCAGCAGCGGGACAGCCCTATCTCGCGGCTACACCTTC. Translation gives CASSGTALSRGYTF.

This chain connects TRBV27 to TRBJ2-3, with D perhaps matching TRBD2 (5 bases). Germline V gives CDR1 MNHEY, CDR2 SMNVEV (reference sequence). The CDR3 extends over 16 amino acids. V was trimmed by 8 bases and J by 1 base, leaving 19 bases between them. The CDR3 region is CASALMGSAGTDTQYF. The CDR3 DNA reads TGTGCCAGCGCTCTGATGGGTAGCGCCGGCACAGATACGCAGTATTTT.

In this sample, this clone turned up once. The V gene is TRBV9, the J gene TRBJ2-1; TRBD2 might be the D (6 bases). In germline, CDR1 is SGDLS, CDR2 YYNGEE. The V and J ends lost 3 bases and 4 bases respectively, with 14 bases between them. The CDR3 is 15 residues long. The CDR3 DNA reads TGTGCCAGCAGCGCCGGGCTGGGGGGTTACAATGAGCAGTTCTTC. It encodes CASSAGLGGYNEQFF.

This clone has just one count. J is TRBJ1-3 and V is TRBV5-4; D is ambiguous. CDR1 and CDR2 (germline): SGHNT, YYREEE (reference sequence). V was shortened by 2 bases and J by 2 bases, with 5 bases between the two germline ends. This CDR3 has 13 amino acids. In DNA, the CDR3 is TGTGCCAGCAGCTTTTACACTGGAAACACCATATATTTT. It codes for CASSFYTGNTIYF.

CDR3 sequence (DNA): TGTGCCAGCAGTTCTCGGGGGGGATCTGTGGATACGCAGTATTTT. It codes for CASSSRGGSVDTQYF. This rearrangement joins TRBV27 to TRBJ2-3, with 8 bases matching TRBD2. Germline values: CDR1 MNHEY, CDR2 SMNVEV (reference sequence). The CDR3 runs to 15 residues. V was clipped by 4 bases and J by 6 bases; unmatched bases: 9.

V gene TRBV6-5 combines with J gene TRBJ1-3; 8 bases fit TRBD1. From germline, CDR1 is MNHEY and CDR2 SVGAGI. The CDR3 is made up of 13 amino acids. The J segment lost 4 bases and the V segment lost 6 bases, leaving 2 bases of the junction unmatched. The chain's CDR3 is CASRQGVGNTIYF. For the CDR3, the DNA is TGTGCCAGCAGACAGGGGGTAGGAAACACCATATATTTT.

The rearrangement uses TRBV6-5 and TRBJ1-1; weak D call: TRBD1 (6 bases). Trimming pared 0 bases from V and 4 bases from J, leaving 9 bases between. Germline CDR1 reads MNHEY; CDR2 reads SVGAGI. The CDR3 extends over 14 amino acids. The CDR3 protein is CASSYSGTSTEAFF. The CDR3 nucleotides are TGTGCCAGCAGTTACTCCGGGACAAGCACTGAAGCTTTCTTT.

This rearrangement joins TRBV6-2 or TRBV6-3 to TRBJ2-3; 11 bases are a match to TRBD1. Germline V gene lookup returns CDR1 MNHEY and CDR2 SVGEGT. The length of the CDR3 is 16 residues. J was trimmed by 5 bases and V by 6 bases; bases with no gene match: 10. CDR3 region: CASSQLGQGARDTQYF. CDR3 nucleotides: TGTGCCAGCAGCCAACTCGGACAGGGGGCTAGAGATACGCAGTATTTT.

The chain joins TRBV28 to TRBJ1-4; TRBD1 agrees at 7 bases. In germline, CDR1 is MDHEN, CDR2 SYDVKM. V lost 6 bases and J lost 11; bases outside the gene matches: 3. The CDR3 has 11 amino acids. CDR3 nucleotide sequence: TGTGCCAGCAGCGGGACAGCGAAACTGTTTTTT. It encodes CASSGTAKLFF. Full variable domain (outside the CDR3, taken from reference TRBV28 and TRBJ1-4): DVKVTQSSRYLVKRTGEKVFLECVQDMDHENMFWYRQDPGLGLRLIYFSYDVKMKEKGDIPEGYSVSREKKERFSLILESASTNQTSMYLCASSGTAKLFFGSGTQLSVL.